This T cell receptor beta chain emerged from a study of blood T cell repertoires in COVID-19. Looking at the study overall: Acute-phase and convalescent COVID-19 samples originated in the United States, Italy and Spain.

Profiled with immunoSEQ multiplex PCR; TCRdb holds only in-frame clones, not every one. The data show approximately 230,000 clones, roughly 90% seen once. The trim removed 4 bases at V and 3 bases at J, leaving 6 bases unmatched. Germline V gene lookup returns CDR1 MNHEY and CDR2 SVGAGI. This CDR3 contains 14 residues. Sequencing was carried out using PBMCs or T cells enriched from blood (not recorded which). The genes are TRBV6-5 and TRBJ2-7, with TRBD2 matching 7 bases. The source of this sequence is a woman aged 25 to 39 who had recovered from COVID-19. DNA for the CDR3: TGTGCCAGCAGTTCCGGGGGGAAAATCTACGAGCAGTACTTC. Protein: CASSSGGKIYEQYF.